Described below is a single T cell receptor beta chain sequence and its context. Antigen specificity is unknown. The V segment lost 6 bases and the J segment 12 bases; nucleotides outside the gene matches: 4. The V gene's germline CDR1 is SQVTM and CDR2 ANQGSEA. The CDR3 spans 10 residues. The entry originates in a study of cytomegalovirus exposure and HLA in healthy donors. Broader study findings: Usually a TCR sequence was rare, but some public TCRs were found in many donors.

Use of 60 Vbeta and 13 Jbeta primers characterized the PCR. Sequencing used immunoSEQ multiplex PCR; TCRdb keeps in-frame clones, though not all of them. Of a few hundred thousand clones in the sample, about 80% were seen once. The chain employs TRBV29-1 and TRBJ2-1; 8 bases match TRBD1. The sequence was obtained from an older woman in good health and CMV-seropositive. The specimen sequenced was PBMCs. Here the CDR3 reads CSVTGGGQFF. For the CDR3, the DNA is TGCAGCGTAACAGGGGGAGGGCAGTTCTTC.